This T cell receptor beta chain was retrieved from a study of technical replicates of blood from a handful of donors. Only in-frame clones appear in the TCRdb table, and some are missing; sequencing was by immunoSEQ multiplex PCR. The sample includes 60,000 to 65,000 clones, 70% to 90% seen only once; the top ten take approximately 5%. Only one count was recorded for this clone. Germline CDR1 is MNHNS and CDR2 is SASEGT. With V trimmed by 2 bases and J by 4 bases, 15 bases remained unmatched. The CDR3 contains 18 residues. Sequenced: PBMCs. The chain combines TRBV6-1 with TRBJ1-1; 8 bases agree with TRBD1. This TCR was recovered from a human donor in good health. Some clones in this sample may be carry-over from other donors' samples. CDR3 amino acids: CASSESYGPRGRSTEAFF. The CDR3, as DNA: TGTGCCAGCAGTGAAAGTTATGGGCCCAGGGGGCGTAGCACTGAAGCTTTCTTT.